Ten or more counts support the clone carrying this TCR beta chain. Its antigen is as yet unknown. This sample is drawn from a study of identical twins. MiXCR was run by TCRdb on the 5' RACE reads, yielding one entry per CDR3 protein. The table records about 290,000 distinct CDR3 sequences, nearly 9.5% of them present only once. Findings of the study overall: Where out-of-frame alpha sequences were twin-shared, they showed excess low generation probability. Insertions were fewer in abundant cord blood beta clonotypes, whereas memory repertoires showed none of this pattern.

A further study also used this sample, focusing on yellow fever vaccine responses in identical twins.

Sequenced: CD8+ T cells sorted from blood. This TCR came from a woman younger than 30 in good health.

The CDR3 here is CASSYLADTQYF. Written as DNA, the CDR3 is TGCGCCAGCAGCTACTTAGCAGATACGCAGTATTTT. The chain links TRBV5-1 to TRBJ2-3; D remains ambiguous. V was pared by 3 bases and J by 4 bases, with 6 bases between. The germline V gene encodes CDR1 SGHRS and CDR2 YFSETQ. This CDR3 has 12 amino acids.